Following are 4 T cell receptor beta chains from one sample sequenced in a study of shared clonotypes between healthy human individuals. Profiling relied on immunoSEQ multiplex PCR, and the TCRdb table lists in-frame clones only, not all of them. The table includes over 850,000 clones, 70% to 80% detected once. The sequenced material came from memory CD4+ T cells from PBMCs. Subset denoted: CD45RA-negative fraction. The receptors shown here come from a man younger than 30 in good health. Some clones in this sample may be carry-over from other donors' samples.

This clone was counted once. It differs at one base from a far larger clone, so likely a read error. Other DNA sequences in the sample encode the same CDR3. This chain uses TRBV2 with TRBJ2-2; TRBD1 aligns across 7 bases. Germline loops: CDR1 SNHLY, CDR2 FYNNEI. CDR3 length: 15 residues. The chain's CDR3 is CASMRDSSNTGELFF. As DNA, the CDR3 is TGCGCCAGCATGAGGGACAGCTCAAACACCGGGGAGCTGTTTTTT. The variable domain in full, with the rest retrieved from reference TRBV2 and TRBJ2-2, is EPEVTQTPSHQVTQMGQEVILRCVPISNHLYFYWYRQILGQKVEFLVSFYNNEISEKSEIFDDQFSVERPDGSNFTLKIRSTKLEDSAMYFCASMRDSSNTGELFFGEGSRLTVL.

The J gene is TRBJ2-7, the V gene TRBV27, with D maybe TRBD2 (5 bases). The germline CDR1 and CDR2 sequences are MNHEY and SMNVEV (reference sequence). This CDR3 has 15 amino acids. Trimming left V 5 bases short and J 2 bases short, with 16 bases between. CDR3 coding DNA: TGTGCCAGCAGTAAAGACGGGATCAACCCCTACGAGCAGTACTTC. Amino acids: CASSKDGINPYEQYF.

This sequence joins TRBV18 and TRBJ1-1, with D tentatively TRBD1 (5 bases). V was trimmed by 8 bases and J by 4 bases, leaving 17 bases between them. The CDR3 is 14 residues long. CDR1 KGHSH and CDR2 LQKENI come from the germline V gene. This CDR3 reads CASAKGTVSTEAFF. As DNA, the CDR3 is TGTGCCAGCGCCAAAGGGACGGTTAGCACTGAAGCTTTCTTT.

This clone was seen only a few times. This chain links TRBV30 with TRBJ1-4; unclear D gene. V lost 4 bases, J lost 10 bases, and 25 bases lay in between. CDR1 and CDR2 from the germline V gene are GTSNPN and SVGIG (reference sequence). This CDR3 has 16 residues. CDR3 protein: CAWKEAAALLFGKLFF. The CDR3 nucleotides read TGTGCCTGGAAAGAGGCAGCTGCCCTGCTTTTTGGAAAACTGTTTTTT.